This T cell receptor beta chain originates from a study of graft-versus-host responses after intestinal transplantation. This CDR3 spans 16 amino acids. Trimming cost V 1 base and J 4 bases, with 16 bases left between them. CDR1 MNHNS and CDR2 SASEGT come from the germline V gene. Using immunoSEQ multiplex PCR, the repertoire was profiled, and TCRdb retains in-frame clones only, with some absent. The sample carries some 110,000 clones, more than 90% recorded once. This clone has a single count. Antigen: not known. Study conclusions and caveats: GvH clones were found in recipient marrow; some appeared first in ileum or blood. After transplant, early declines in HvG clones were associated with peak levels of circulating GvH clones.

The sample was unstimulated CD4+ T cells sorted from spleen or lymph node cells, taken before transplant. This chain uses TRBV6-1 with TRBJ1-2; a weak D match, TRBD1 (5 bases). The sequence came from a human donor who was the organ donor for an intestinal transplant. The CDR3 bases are TGTGCCAGCAGTGAAGGCTGGCAGGGAACACCCTATGGCTACACCTTC. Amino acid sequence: CASSEGWQGTPYGYTF.